A selection of T cell receptor beta chains follows, all from one sample in a study of blood T cells in healthy people across ages. Via MiXCR, TCRdb re-called the 5' RACE reads, giving one row per CDR3 protein. The sample lists 750,000 to 850,000 distinct CDR3 sequences; more than 20% were seen once. These data are also associated with another study on T cells of mothers and their children.

Specimen: blood. These receptors came from a boy under 18 in good health. Both conserved end residues are part of each CDR3. A D gene is named only where the DNA matches it firmly. Clone size appears in some rows only: once, few, many, or a class for an expanded clone.

clone_size	cdr3_length	v_call	d_call	j_call	cdr3_aa	cdr3_nt
-	12	TRBV29-1	TRBD1	TRBJ2-7	CSARTGRYEQYF	TGCAGCGCCAGGACAGGGAGGTACGAGCAGTACTTC
-	16	TRBV6-5	TRBD2	TRBJ2-1	CASSSGLAGSYNEQFF	TGTGCCAGCAGTTCGGGACTAGCGGGCTCCTACAATGAGCAGTTCTTC
-	13	TRBV29-1	-	TRBJ2-3	CSVEPRARDTQYF	TGCAGCGTTGAACCCCGGGCACGAGATACGCAGTATTTT
-	16	TRBV4-3	-	TRBJ2-1	CASSQGVGTFYNEQFF	TGCGCCAGCAGCCAAGGGGTAGGGACATTCTACAATGAGCAGTTCTTC
few	15	TRBV6-1	TRBD2	TRBJ2-7	CARSPGGTPRYEQYF	TGTGCCAGATCCCCGGGGGGGACACCGAGGTACGAGCAGTACTTC
once	13	TRBV3-1	-	TRBJ2-7	CASSQATRYGQYF	TGTGCCAGCAGCCAGGCGACGCGATACGGGCAGTACTTC
few	16	TRBV7-9	-	TRBJ2-3	CASSPIGGPTPDTQYF	TGTGCCAGCAGCCCCATCGGGGGGCCTACCCCAGATACGCAGTATTTT
-	18	TRBV6-2/TRBV6-3	TRBD1	TRBJ2-2	CASTTLAGGWQMAGELFF	TGTGCCAGCACCACCTTGGCAGGGGGCTGGCAGATGGCCGGGGAGCTGTTTTTT
-	15	TRBV4-3	TRBD2	TRBJ2-7	CASSQDRTSGNEQYF	TGCGCCAGCAGCCAAGATCGGACTAGCGGGAACGAGCAGTACTTC
-	17	TRBV7-2	TRBD1	TRBJ2-7	CASSPPGQDLGPYEQYF	TGTGCCAGCAGCCCCCCCGGACAGGATCTGGGTCCCTACGAGCAGTACTTC
-	17	TRBV10-2	TRBD2	TRBJ2-1	CASSESPSGTGWSEQFF	TGCGCCAGCAGTGAGTCTCCTAGCGGGACTGGGTGGAGTGAGCAGTTCTTC
few	13	TRBV4-3	TRBD2	TRBJ2-1	CASSQDRDYLQFF	TGCGCCAGCAGCCAAGATAGGGACTATTTACAGTTCTTC
-	17	TRBV5-1	TRBD1	TRBJ1-3	CASSRQRQGNSGNTIYF	TGCGCCAGCAGCCGTCAACGACAGGGAAACTCTGGAAACACCATATATTTT
-	16	TRBV4-3	-	TRBJ1-4	CASSPGGGNPNEKLFF	TGCGCCAGCAGCCCCGGTGGGGGGAACCCTAATGAAAAACTGTTTTTT
few	15	TRBV9	TRBD2	TRBJ2-5	CASSVGGGVAETQYF	TGTGCCAGCAGCGTAGGCGGGGGGGTTGCGGAGACCCAGTACTTC
-	11	TRBV30	TRBD1	TRBJ1-4	CAWSSNRGVFF	TGTGCCTGGAGTAGCAACAGGGGAGTTTTTTTT
-	14	TRBV9	-	TRBJ1-6	CASSVEAANSPLHF	TGTGCCAGCAGCGTAGAGGCGGCGAATTCACCCCTCCACTTT
-	16	TRBV7-8	-	TRBJ2-5	CASSLTSLSYQETQYF	TGTGCCAGCAGCTTAACTTCGCTGTCGTACCAAGAGACCCAGTACTTC
-	16	TRBV27	TRBD2	TRBJ2-1	CASSLPSGTGSGEQFF	TGTGCCAGCAGTTTACCGAGCGGGACCGGCTCGGGTGAGCAGTTCTTC
-	15	TRBV27	-	TRBJ2-5	CASSGGQTYQETQYF	TGTGCCAGCAGCGGGGGACAGACGTACCAAGAGACCCAGTACTTC
few	16	TRBV4-3	-	TRBJ2-1	CASSPKRSGAHNEQFF	TGCGCCAGCAGCCCGAAGCGGAGCGGCGCCCATAATGAGCAGTTCTTC
-	12	TRBV20-1	-	TRBJ1-5	CSASKQNQPQHF	TGCAGTGCTAGTAAACAAAATCAGCCCCAGCATTTT
few	17	TRBV18	-	TRBJ1-1	CASSPLGGISRNTEAFF	TGTGCCAGCTCACCACTTGGGGGAATAAGTAGGAACACTGAAGCTTTCTTT
few	12	TRBV20-1	-	TRBJ1-5	CSARDGKRPQHF	TGCAGTGCTAGAGATGGTAAACGGCCCCAGCATTTT
few	15	TRBV7-2	TRBD1	TRBJ2-1	CASSLVGQGAGEQFF	TGTGCCAGCAGCTTAGTCGGACAGGGGGCGGGTGAGCAGTTCTTC
-	14	TRBV29-1	TRBD2	TRBJ2-3	CSVGGTSESDTQYF	TGCAGCGTTGGGGGGACTAGCGAATCAGATACGCAGTATTTT
-	14	TRBV28	TRBD1	TRBJ2-1	CASSYRDRVHEQFF	TGTGCCAGCAGCTACCGGGACAGGGTACATGAGCAGTTCTTC
-	14	TRBV5-5	-	TRBJ1-2	CASRAGLLGYGYTF	TGTGCCAGCAGAGCGGGACTTCTGGGGTATGGCTACACCTTC